This T cell receptor (beta chain) was found in a study of T-cell reconstitution after alpha-beta-depleted transplantation in children. Unique molecular identifiers were incorporated during preparation of the TCRbeta library. TCRdb redid the calling of the PCR reads with MiXCR, one entry per CDR3 protein. This sample has hundreds of thousands of distinct CDR3 sequences, with roughly 15% found just once. The V and J ends lost 3 bases and 2 bases, in that order; junction bases with no gene match: 2. This CDR3 has 14 residues. The germline CDR1 and CDR2 sequences are SGHRS and YFSETQ. The sample consisted of PBMCs from the stem cell graft donor, taken from the stem cell graft. The origin of this receptor is a human donor who donated a stem cell graft to a child with acute myeloid leukemia. The chain carries TRBV5-1 and TRBJ2-4, with 7 bases identical to TRBD1. CDR3 nucleotide sequence: TGCGCCAGCAGCTCGGGACAGCCCAAAAACATTCAGTACTTC. Translation: CASSSGQPKNIQYF.